This TCR beta chain was identified in a study of vaccination and CD4 T cells after COVID-19. Study information: Post-COVID specimens were obtained a median around 100 days after diagnosis (range 35 to 161).

Sequencing of cultured CD4+ T cell DNA used the Oncomine TCR Beta short-read assay. In TCRdb, the PCR reads were re-called with MiXCR into one record per CDR3 protein. The repertoire has approximately 25,000 distinct CDR3 sequences, more than 25% of them found once; the top ten carry roughly 7.1%. The CDR3 consists of 19 residues. Germline CDR1 reads LNHNV; CDR2 reads YYDKDF (reference sequence). V dropped 8 bases and J dropped 0; count of bases not matched to a gene: 20. As for time point: late sampling 161 to 241 days after vaccination in three convalescent patients. Treatment of the sample: roughly 10-day PBMC culture with coronavirus spike peptide pools or control peptides (ViraFEST assay). Comment on this clonotype: The target antigen is unknown.

The chain employs TRBV15 and TRBJ2-3; 7 bases are shared with TRBD2. The origin of this receptor is a human donor who had recovered from COVID-19. The starting material was CD4+ T cells from blood, cultured in vitro, obtained about 7 months after SARS-CoV-2 vaccination. DNA of the CDR3: TGTGCCACCCGACCGCGGCTAGCGGAGCAACAAACTAGCACAGATACGCAGTATTTT. Amino acid sequence: CATRPRLAEQQTSTDTQYF.